This is a list of T cell receptor beta chains from one sample in a study of cytomegalovirus exposure and HLA in healthy donors. Assay used: immunoSEQ multiplex PCR; TCRdb lists only in-frame clones, some missing. This sample carries under 200,000 clones, 86% of them seen once, and the ten largest clones take around 0.31%. Sequences were obtained from PBMCs. All receptors derive from a woman under 40 in good health and CMV-seronegative. The CDR3 runs from the conserved cysteine through the conserved F or W. Clone size is not always given. Where it is, it says once, few, many or a class for expanded clones.

size: -; V: TRBV7-9; CDR3: CASSLLGADTQYF
size: -; V: TRBV7-8; CDR3: CASSFRSPQETQYF
size: -; V: TRBV9; CDR3: CASSPGGTYEQYF
size: few; V: TRBV27; CDR3: CASRLSGRAAEQYF
size: once; V: TRBV7-3; CDR3: CASSNPRDKNEQFF
size: -; V: TRBV2; CDR3: CASSQTRREETQYF
size: -; V: TRBV5-1; CDR3: CASSGIADPGNEQFF
size: -; V: TRBV10-2; CDR3: CASSNRAGANVLTF
size: -; V: TRBV7-3; CDR3: CASSPTGGASGGETGELFF
size: -; V: TRBV7-2; CDR3: CASSFTLASYEQYF
size: -; V: TRBV5-1; CDR3: CASSLVLAGGNQETQYF
size: -; V: TRBV9; CDR3: CASSAQLDLSIGEQYF
size: -; V: TRBV5-1; CDR3: CASSLGVTDAYEQYF
size: -; V: TRBV9; CDR3: CASSVDGTDYNYNEQFF
size: -; V: TRBV27; CDR3: CASSYTTGELFF
size: -; V: TRBV4-1; CDR3: CASSQGLAGGTAKNIQYF
size: -; V: TRBV7-9; CDR3: CASSIQGINTEAFF
size: -; V: TRBV28; CDR3: CATFGTPVAKNIQYF
size: -; V: TRBV7-8; CDR3: CASSYSASDYQPQHF
size: -; V: TRBV28; CDR3: CASSLAGSDETQYF
size: -; V: TRBV7-9; CDR3: CASSLSGRLYEQYF
size: -; V: TRBV5-1; CDR3: CASSLAPATNEKLFF
size: -; V: TRBV11-2; CDR3: CASSSRDRGNTQYF
size: -; V: TRBV5-1; CDR3: CASSRLPVKTYNEQFF
size: -; V: TRBV5-1; CDR3: CASSLGWVRGSYEQYF
size: -; V: TRBV19; CDR3: CASSIGQRGSYEQYF
size: -; V: TRBV13; CDR3: CASSRQGNTEAFF
size: -; V: TRBV4-1; CDR3: CASSQEGTEEPYGYTF
size: -; V: TRBV28; CDR3: CASSETGGNQPQHF